A selection of T cell receptor beta chains follows, all from one sample in a study of blood T cell repertoires in COVID-19. TCRdb keeps only in-frame clones here, not all; method: immunoSEQ multiplex PCR. This sample has 180,000 or so clones, with about 90% found just once. The specimen was peripheral blood. These receptors were obtained from a man aged 40-49 years with active or convalescent COVID-19. Both conserved end residues are part of each CDR3. D genes are given only for firm matches. A row's size may be missing; if present it is once, few, many or a size class.

size | J | V | D | DNA | CDR3
- | TRBJ1-6 | TRBV5-1 | - | TGCGCCAGCAGCTTGGCCCAGCAGGGAAATTCACCCCTCCACTTT | CASSLAQQGNSPLHF
few | TRBJ2-7 | TRBV4-1 | TRBD1 | TGCGCCAGCAGCCAAGTCGACAGGGGGTATTCCGCCGAGCAGTACTTC | CASSQVDRGYSAEQYF
once | TRBJ1-6 | TRBV19 | TRBD1 | TGTGCCAGTAGTAGAAGCCGGGACAGGGGGTCACCCCTCCACTTT | CASSRSRDRGSPLHF
- | TRBJ2-1 | TRBV6-5 | TRBD2 | TGTGCCAGTAAAAAGCGGGGGTACAATGAGCAGTTCTTC | CASKKRGYNEQFF
- | TRBJ1-1 | TRBV5-1 | - | TGCGCCAGCAGCTTGGTCTCCCTTAACACTGAAGCTTTCTTT | CASSLVSLNTEAFF
- | TRBJ2-3 | TRBV3-1/TRBV3-2 | - | TGTGCCAGCAGCCAAGATTCCTCGGCAGGGAAAACAGATACGCAGTATTTT | CASSQDSSAGKTDTQYF
- | TRBJ1-4 | TRBV3-1/TRBV3-2 | TRBD1 | TGTGCCAGCAGCCGCCGGGACAGGGTTAATGAAAAACTGTTTTTT | CASSRRDRVNEKLFF
- | TRBJ1-6 | TRBV4-2 | - | TGTGCCAGCAGCCAGACTTTTTCCAATTCACCCCTCCACTTT | CASSQTFSNSPLHF
- | TRBJ1-5 | TRBV7-2 | - | TGTGCCAGCAGCTTAAATCGACAGCCAAATCAGCCCCAGCATTTT | CASSLNRQPNQPQHF
- | TRBJ1-5 | TRBV7-8 | - | TGTGCCAGCAGCTTAGCGCGCGGGGAATCCTGGGATCAGCCCCAGCATTTT | CASSLARGESWDQPQHF
- | TRBJ1-2 | TRBV9 | TRBD1 | TGTGCCAGCAGCGTAGCACAGGGGAGCGGCTACACCTTC | CASSVAQGSGYTF
- | TRBJ1-5 | TRBV27 | TRBD1 | TGTGCCAGCAGTGGTTCCCTTATAGGACAGGGGAATCAGCCCCAGCATTTT | CASSGSLIGQGNQPQHF
- | TRBJ1-3 | TRBV30 | TRBD1 | TGTGCCGGAGGAACCAGGGGGCTATTAGCTCCTGGAAACACCATATATTTT | CAGGTRGLLAPGNTIYF
- | TRBJ2-5 | TRBV29-1 | - | TGCAGCGTTCAGGACTTAGGGACCCAGTACTTC | CSVQDLGTQYF
once | TRBJ2-3 | TRBV7-3 | TRBD2 | TGTGCCAGCAGCTTAAGCGGGGGAGGAGATACGCAGTATTTT | CASSLSGGGDTQYF
- | TRBJ2-7 | TRBV18 | TRBD1 | TGTGCCAGCTCCCCGGACAGGGGAGGGTACGAGCAGTACTTC | CASSPDRGGYEQYF
- | TRBJ1-1 | TRBV2 | - | TGTGCCAGCAGTGTTCAGGGAGAAGCTTTCTTT | CASSVQGEAFF
- | TRBJ1-6 | TRBV27 | TRBD1 | TGTGCCAGCAGCCCCGACAGGGTGGCGAATTCACCCCTCCACTTT | CASSPDRVANSPLHF
- | TRBJ1-1 | TRBV4-1 | TRBD1 | TGCGCCAGCAGCCAAAGACAGGGGCCTGCTAACACTGAAGCTTTCTTT | CASSQRQGPANTEAFF
- | TRBJ2-2 | TRBV6-5 | TRBD2 | TGTGCCAGCAGTTACAGACTAGCGGGGGACGGGGAGCTGTTTTTT | CASSYRLAGDGELFF
- | TRBJ2-7 | TRBV4-1 | TRBD1 | TGCGCCAGCAGCCAGTGGGGGACAGGGGCCAACGAGCAGTACTTC | CASSQWGTGANEQYF
once | TRBJ1-1 | TRBV4-3 | - | TGCGCCAGCAGCCAAGATCCCCCCGACAGGAGCTCTGAAGCTTTCTTT | CASSQDPPDRSSEAFF
- | TRBJ1-2 | TRBV7-2 | - | TGTGCCAGCAGCCCGAGGAGGGATTTAGCTGGCTACACCTTC | CASSPRRDLAGYTF
- | TRBJ1-4 | TRBV9 | - | TGTGCCAGCAGCGTTGCGGCTACAACTAATGAAAAACTGTTTTTT | CASSVAATTNEKLFF
- | TRBJ1-2 | TRBV27 | - | TGTGCCACTAGGGGGGGAGGGGACGGCTACACCTTC | CATRGGGDGYTF
- | TRBJ2-2 | TRBV10-3 | TRBD2 | TGTGCCATCAGTGAGCGGGGGGGCGAGTCCGGGGAGCTGTTTTTT | CAISERGGESGELFF
- | TRBJ1-4 | TRBV30 | TRBD1 | TGTGCCTGGTCTGGTGGACAGGGACCGAATGAAAAACTGTTTTTT | CAWSGGQGPNEKLFF
- | TRBJ2-5 | TRBV13 | TRBD2 | TGTGCCAGCAGCCGCAGACTAGCGGGGGGACATTCTGAAGAGACCCAGTACTTC | CASSRRLAGGHSEETQYF
- | TRBJ2-1 | TRBV7-9 | TRBD2 | TGTGCCAGCAGCGTAAGCGGGGGGGCATACAATGAGCAGTTCTTC | CASSVSGGAYNEQFF
- | TRBJ2-1 | TRBV7-9 | - | TGTGCCAGCAGCTCACCAGGGCGGAGTAACAAGCAGTTCTTC | CASSSPGRSNKQFF
- | TRBJ2-3 | TRBV7-6 | - | TGTGCCAGCAGCTACGGACATGCCACAGATACGCAGTATTTT | CASSYGHATDTQYF
- | TRBJ1-1 | TRBV14 | - | TGTGCCAGCAGCCAACGGGGGGCAAGTATTCTAACGACTGAAGCTTTCTTT | CASSQRGASILTTEAFF
- | TRBJ1-3 | TRBV9 | - | TGTGCCAGCAGCGTAGATGGGGCAGGAGGGGGAAACACCATATATTTT | CASSVDGAGGGNTIYF
few | TRBJ1-2 | TRBV25-1 | - | TGTGCCAGCTCCTCCCCCACAGGGTCTAACTATGGCTACACCTTC | CASSSPTGSNYGYTF
few | TRBJ1-1 | TRBV6-5 | TRBD1 | TGTGCCAGCATGCCGGGACAGGTGAACACTGAAGCTTTCTTT | CASMPGQVNTEAFF
- | TRBJ1-5 | TRBV10-3 | TRBD1 | TGTGCCATCGGACAGGACAATCAGCCCCAGCATTTT | CAIGQDNQPQHF
once | TRBJ2-5 | TRBV7-4 | TRBD1 | TGTGCCAGCAGCGGTCCGGGATTACTCGGGACAGGGGTGTCGGAGACCCAGTACTTC | CASSGPGLLGTGVSETQYF
- | TRBJ2-7 | TRBV7-9 | TRBD1 | TGTGCCAGCAGCTTTTCAGACAGGGACTACGAGCAGTACTTC | CASSFSDRDYEQYF
- | TRBJ1-1 | TRBV6-2/TRBV6-3 | - | TGTGCCAGCAGTCCCAGCACTGTGGGGCAGGATGACACTGAAGCTTTCTTT | CASSPSTVGQDDTEAFF
- | TRBJ2-2 | TRBV18 | - | TGTGCCAGCTCGCTGGGGCACCCCGGGGGCACCGGGGAGCTGTTTTTT | CASSLGHPGGTGELFF
- | TRBJ1-3 | TRBV4-3 | - | TGCGCCAGCAGCCAAGATAGGGGCAGAAACACCATATATTTT | CASSQDRGRNTIYF